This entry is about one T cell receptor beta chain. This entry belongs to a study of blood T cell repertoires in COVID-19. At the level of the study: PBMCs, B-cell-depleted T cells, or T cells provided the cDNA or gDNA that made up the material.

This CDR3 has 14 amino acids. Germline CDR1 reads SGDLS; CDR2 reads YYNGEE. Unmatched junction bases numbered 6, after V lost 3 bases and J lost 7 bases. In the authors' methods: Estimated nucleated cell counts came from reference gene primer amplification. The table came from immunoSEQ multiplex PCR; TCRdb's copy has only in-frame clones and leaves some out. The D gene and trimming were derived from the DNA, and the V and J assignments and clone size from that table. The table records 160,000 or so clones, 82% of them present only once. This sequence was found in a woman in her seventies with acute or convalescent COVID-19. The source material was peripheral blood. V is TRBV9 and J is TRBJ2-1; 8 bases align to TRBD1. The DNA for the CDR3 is TGTGCCAGCAGCGCTCGGACAGGGACGAATGAGCAGTTCTTC. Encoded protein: CASSARTGTNEQFF.